This entry lists 18 T cell receptor beta chains sequenced from one sample in a study of blood T cell repertoires in COVID-19. Measured with immunoSEQ multiplex PCR; TCRdb has only the in-frame clones, and not every one. The sample holds 110,000 or so clones, 70% to 90% seen once. Sequences were obtained from peripheral blood. The source is a man between 40 and 49 years old with acute or convalescent COVID-19.

This clone showed up just once. The gene calls are TRBV4-1 and TRBJ2-3, with 12 bases identical to TRBD1. The germline V gene encodes CDR1 MGHRA and CDR2 YSYEKL. The CDR3 extends over 18 amino acids. J was trimmed by 1 base and V by 4 bases; bases with no gene match: 9. CDR3 sequence reads: CASSRPGQGARGTDTQYF. The CDR3 DNA reads TGCGCCAGCAGCCGTCCGGGACAGGGGGCGCGAGGCACAGATACGCAGTATTTT.

The V and J genes are TRBV10-3 and TRBJ1-2; no clear D gene. The CDR3 is made up of 13 amino acids. Germline V gives CDR1 ENHRY, CDR2 SYGVKD. Deletions cut 7 bases from V and 4 bases from J, with 13 bases between. CDR3 bases: TGTGCCATCAAGGGAGAGGGCGCCTATGGCTACACCTTC. Encoded protein: CAIKGEGAYGYTF.

The chain combines TRBV19 with TRBJ1-1, with 9 bases fitting TRBD1. Germline CDR1 reads LNHDA; CDR2 reads SQIVND (reference sequence). CDR3 length equals 14 residues. Unmatched junction bases numbered 4, after V lost 7 bases and J lost 1 base. CDR3 loop: CASTQTGGNTEAFF. CDR3 coding DNA: TGTGCCAGTACCCAGACAGGGGGGAACACTGAAGCTTTCTTT.

The rearrangement joins TRBV27 to TRBJ1-1; D perhaps matches TRBD1 (5 bases). Germline V gene sequence: CDR1 MNHEY, CDR2 SMNVEV (reference sequence). The CDR3 has 11 residues. V lost 3 bases to trimming and J lost 11 bases, with 10 bases between them. The CDR3 nucleotides are TGTGCCAGCAGTTTGGGGGGAAGGGCTTTCTTT. As protein: CASSLGGRAFF.

On this clone: The sample carries other DNA sequences with the same CDR3. The rearrangement links TRBV5-1 to TRBJ2-1; unclear D gene. Deletions cut 0 bases from V and 0 bases from J, with 4 bases between. Germline V gene lookup returns CDR1 SGHRS and CDR2 YFSETQ. CDR3 size: 14 residues. CDR3 sequence reads: CASSLDSSYNEQFF. The CDR3 bases are TGCGCCAGCAGCTTGGATAGCTCCTACAATGAGCAGTTCTTC.

This chain uses TRBV19 with TRBJ1-1; TRBD1 is a possible D gene (6 bases). The V end lost 7 bases, the J end lost 4 bases, and 16 bases lay between the germline ends. CDR1 LNHDA and CDR2 SQIVND come from the germline V gene (reference sequence). The CDR3 is made up of 14 amino acids. This CDR3 is CASTRGGAPTEAFF. The CDR3 nucleotides are TGTGCCAGTACTCGGGGGGGGGCCCCCACTGAAGCTTTCTTT.

The chain employs TRBV6-5 and TRBJ2-7, with 8 positions matching TRBD2. V trimming: 5 bases; J trimming: 3 bases; junction bases outside the gene matches: 9. This CDR3 comprises 15 residues. CDR1 is MNHEY and CDR2 is SVGAGI in the germline V gene. CDR3 loop: CASSRKRGPSYEQYF. CDR3 bases: TGTGCCAGCAGTAGGAAGCGGGGGCCCAGCTACGAGCAGTACTTC.

This clone was recorded a few times. The rearrangement joins TRBV4-1 to TRBJ2-1; 7 positions match TRBD2. Trimming at V came to 4 bases and at J to 4 bases, leaving 7 bases not matched to a gene. CDR1 and CDR2 from the germline V gene are MGHRA and YSYEKL. This CDR3 comprises 15 residues. The CDR3 sequence: CASSPSGLEYNEQFF. Written as DNA, the CDR3 is TGCGCCAGCAGCCCAAGTGGACTAGAGTACAATGAGCAGTTCTTC.

The DNA for the CDR3 is TGTGCCAGTAGGTTGGGCCATAGCAATCAGCCCCAGCATTTT. This codes for CASRLGHSNQPQHF. This chain connects TRBV19 to TRBJ1-5; D is uncertain. Germline loops: CDR1 LNHDA, CDR2 SQIVND (reference sequence). This CDR3 has 14 amino acids. Deletions cut 6 bases from V and 0 bases from J, with 9 bases between.

The rearrangement links TRBV20-1 to TRBJ1-2; D is unresolved. CDR3 length equals 13 residues. V dropped 3 bases and J dropped 4 bases, with 12 bases sitting between them. CDR1 is DFQATT, CDR2 SNEGSKA, per germline (reference sequence). As DNA, the CDR3 is TGCAGTGCTAGTCCCCAGGAGGTCTATGGCTACACCTTC. This encodes CSASPQEVYGYTF.

The chain couples TRBV9 to TRBJ2-7; the D is unclear. Germline CDR1 SGDLS, CDR2 YYNGEE. CDR3 length: 10 residues. V was shortened by 7 bases and J by 6 bases, with 8 bases between the two germline ends. CDR3 residues: CASPPSEQYF. The DNA for the CDR3 is TGTGCCAGCCCCCCCTCCGAGCAGTACTTC.

The chain joins TRBV27 to TRBJ1-6; D call uncertain. Per germline, CDR1 MNHEY and CDR2 SMNVEV (reference sequence). V lost 0 bases and J 2 bases, leaving 14 bases between the germline ends. The CDR3 totals 18 residues. This CDR3 reads CASSLSIPGETYNSPLHF. The CDR3 bases are TGTGCCAGCAGTTTATCGATTCCGGGTGAAACCTATAATTCACCCCTCCACTTT.

The CDR3 protein is CAWSPLNSGNQPQHF. In nucleotides, the CDR3 is TGTGCCTGGAGTCCTTTGAATTCGGGCAATCAGCCCCAGCATTTT. This chain links TRBV30 with TRBJ1-5; D not certain. Germline V CDR1 and CDR2: GTSNPN, SVGIG (reference sequence). The CDR3 loop spans 15 amino acids. V was cut by 2 bases and J by 2 bases, with 13 bases left in between.

This chain joins TRBV20-1 and TRBJ1-1; 7 positions agree with TRBD1. V was pared by 3 bases and J by 0 bases, with 7 bases of the junction left unmatched. The CDR3 totals 15 residues. Germline V gene lookup returns CDR1 DFQATT and CDR2 SNEGSKA (reference sequence). The CDR3 reads CSASEAGGMNTEAFF. CDR3 nucleotide sequence: TGCAGTGCTAGTGAAGCAGGGGGTATGAACACTGAAGCTTTCTTT.

This clone was counted a single time. The sample carries other DNA sequences with the same CDR3. The chain carries TRBV6-5 and TRBJ1-4; D is possibly TRBD1 (5 bases). Germline CDR1 is MNHEY and CDR2 is SVGAGI. V was shortened by 2 bases and J by 0 bases, with 10 bases between the two germline ends. The CDR3 spans 16 residues. CDR3 nucleotides: TGTGCCAGCAGTTACCCGACAGCTGCAACTAATGAAAAACTGTTTTTT. Its protein product is CASSYPTAATNEKLFF.

This clone appeared a single time. This chain connects TRBV2 to TRBJ1-2; possibly TRBD1 for D (5 bases). V shed 3 bases and J shed 8 bases, with 10 bases lying between them. Germline V gene data show CDR1 as SNHLY and CDR2 as FYNNEI. The CDR3 totals 12 residues. The CDR3 sequence: CASSDWGEGYTF. The DNA for the CDR3 is TGTGCCAGCAGTGATTGGGGGGAAGGCTACACCTTC. The full variable domain, its missing parts supplied by reference TRBV2 and TRBJ1-2, is EPEVTQTPSHQVTQMGQEVILRCVPISNHLYFYWYRQILGQKVEFLVSFYNNEISEKSEIFDDQFSVERPDGSNFTLKIRSTKLEDSAMYFCASSDWGEGYTFGSGTRLTVV.

V and J are TRBV20-1 and TRBJ2-7, with a tentative D call TRBD1 (5 bases). The CDR3 has 14 residues. Trimming cost V 3 bases and J 6 bases, with 18 bases left between them. Germline CDR1 reads DFQATT; CDR2 reads SNEGSKA (reference sequence). CDR3 DNA: TGCAGTGCTAGTCAGGGTACCCCTTACGGCGAGCAGTACTTC. It is translated as CSASQGTPYGEQYF.

V and J are TRBV24-1 and TRBJ2-2; 8 positions agree with TRBD1. CDR1 is KGHDR, CDR2 SFDVKD, per germline. The CDR3 totals 16 residues. Trimming cost V 4 bases and J 4 bases; bases outside gene matches: 7. CDR3 sequence (DNA): TGTGCCACCAGTGAACCAGGGGGCTCGGGCACCGGGGAGCTGTTTTTT. Amino acid sequence: CATSEPGGSGTGELFF.